This entry describes one T cell receptor (beta chain). TCRdb keeps only in-frame clones here, not all; method: immunoSEQ multiplex PCR. Altogether 200,000 to 250,000 clones are present, roughly 90% being singletons, with the ten largest covering 3% to 3.5%. The data are from a study of blood T cell repertoires in COVID-19. Background on the study: The analysed material was cDNA or gDNA that came from T cells, B-cell-depleted T cells, or PBMCs.

The clonotype was recovered from a woman between 45 and 65 years old in a cohort exposed to, infected with or recovered from COVID-19 (not recorded which). Material for sequencing was PBMCs or T cells enriched from blood (not recorded which).

CDR3 DNA sequence: TGTGCCAGCAGCCAAGGAGGGGGGGCCCCAGATACGCAGTATTTT. Amino acids: CASSQGGGAPDTQYF. The V call is TRBV4-2, the J call TRBJ2-3; possibly TRBD2 for D (7 bases). The CDR3 has 15 residues. Trimming shortened V by 1 base and J by 4 bases, and 12 bases separated the two germline ends. Germline V gene lookup returns CDR1 LGHNA and CDR2 YNFKEQ.